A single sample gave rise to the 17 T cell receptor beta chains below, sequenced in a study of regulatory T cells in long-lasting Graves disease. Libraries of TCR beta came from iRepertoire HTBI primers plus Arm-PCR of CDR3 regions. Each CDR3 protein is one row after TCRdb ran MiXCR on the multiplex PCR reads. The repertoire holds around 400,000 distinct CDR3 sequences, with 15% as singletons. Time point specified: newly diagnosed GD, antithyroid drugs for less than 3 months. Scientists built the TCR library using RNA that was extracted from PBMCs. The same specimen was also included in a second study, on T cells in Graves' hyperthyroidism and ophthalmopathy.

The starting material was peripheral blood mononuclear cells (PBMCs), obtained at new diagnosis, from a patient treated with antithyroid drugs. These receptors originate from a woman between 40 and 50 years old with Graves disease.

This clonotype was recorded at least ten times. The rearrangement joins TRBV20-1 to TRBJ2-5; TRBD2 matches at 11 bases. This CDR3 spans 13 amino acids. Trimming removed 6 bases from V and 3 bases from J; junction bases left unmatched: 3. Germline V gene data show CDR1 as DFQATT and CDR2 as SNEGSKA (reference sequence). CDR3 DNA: TGCAGTGCCCCGACTAGCGGGAAAGAGACCCAGTACTTC. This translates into CSAPTSGKETQYF.

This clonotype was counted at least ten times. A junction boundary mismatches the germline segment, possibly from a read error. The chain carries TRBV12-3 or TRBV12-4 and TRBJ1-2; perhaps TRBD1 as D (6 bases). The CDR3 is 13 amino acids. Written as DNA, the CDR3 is TGTGCCAGCAGCTTAGGGGGAAACTATGGCTACACCTTC. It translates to CASSLGGNYGYTF.

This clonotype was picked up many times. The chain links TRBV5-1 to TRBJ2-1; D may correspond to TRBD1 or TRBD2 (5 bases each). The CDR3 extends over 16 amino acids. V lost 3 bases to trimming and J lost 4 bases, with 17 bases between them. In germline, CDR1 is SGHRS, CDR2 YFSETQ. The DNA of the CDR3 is TGCGCCAGCAGCTGGAACGCCGGGACGGATTACAATGAGCAGTTCTTC. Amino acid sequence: CASSWNAGTDYNEQFF.

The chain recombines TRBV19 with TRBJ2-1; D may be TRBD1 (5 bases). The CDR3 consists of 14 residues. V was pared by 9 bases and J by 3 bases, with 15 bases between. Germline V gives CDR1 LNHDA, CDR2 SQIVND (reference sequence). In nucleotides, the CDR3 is TGTGCCAGCCAACCTACAGGAAACTACAATGAGCAGTTCTTC. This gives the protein CASQPTGNYNEQFF.

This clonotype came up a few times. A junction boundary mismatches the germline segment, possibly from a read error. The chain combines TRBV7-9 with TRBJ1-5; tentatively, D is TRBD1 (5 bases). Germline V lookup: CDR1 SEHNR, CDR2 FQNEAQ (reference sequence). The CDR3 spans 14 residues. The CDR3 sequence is CASSLVGANQPQHF. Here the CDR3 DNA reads TGTGCCAGCAGCTTAGTAGGGGCCAATCAGCCCCAGCACTTT.

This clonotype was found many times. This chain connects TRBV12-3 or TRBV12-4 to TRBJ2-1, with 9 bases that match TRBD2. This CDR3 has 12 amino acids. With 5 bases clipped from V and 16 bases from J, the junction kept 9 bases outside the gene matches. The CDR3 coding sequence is TGTGCCAGCAGTCTAAATAGCGGGAGTTTATTCTTC. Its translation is CASSLNSGSLFF.

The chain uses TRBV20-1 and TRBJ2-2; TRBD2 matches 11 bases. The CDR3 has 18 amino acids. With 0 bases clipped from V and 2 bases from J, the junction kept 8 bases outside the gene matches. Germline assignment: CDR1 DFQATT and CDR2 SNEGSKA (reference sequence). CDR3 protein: CSARDKMLAGGNTGELFF. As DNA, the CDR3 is TGCAGTGCTAGAGATAAAATGCTAGCGGGAGGAAACACCGGGGAGCTGTTTTTT.

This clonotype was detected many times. CDR3 sequence: CASRMDTIYNEQFF. CDR3 in DNA: TGTGCCAGCAGGATGGACACAATCTACAATGAGCAGTTCTTC. The chain employs TRBV28 and TRBJ2-1; possibly TRBD1 for D (5 bases). Trimming took off 6 bases at V and 3 bases at J, with 12 bases between the two ends. The V gene's germline CDR1 is MDHEN and CDR2 SYDVKM. CDR3 length: 14 amino acids. Using reference TRBV28 and TRBJ2-1 for the parts outside the CDR3, the full variable domain is DVKVTQSSRYLVKRTGEKVFLECVQDMDHENMFWYRQDPGLGLRLIYFSYDVKMKEKGDIPEGYSVSREKKERFSLILESASTNQTSMYLCASRMDTIYNEQFFGPGTRLTVL.

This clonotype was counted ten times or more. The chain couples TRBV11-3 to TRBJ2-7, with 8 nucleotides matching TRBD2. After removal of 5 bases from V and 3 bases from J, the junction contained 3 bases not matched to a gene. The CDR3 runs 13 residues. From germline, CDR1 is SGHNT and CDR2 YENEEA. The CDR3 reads CASSPGTSYEQYF. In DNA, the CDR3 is TGTGCCAGCAGCCCCGGGACTAGCTACGAGCAGTACTTC.

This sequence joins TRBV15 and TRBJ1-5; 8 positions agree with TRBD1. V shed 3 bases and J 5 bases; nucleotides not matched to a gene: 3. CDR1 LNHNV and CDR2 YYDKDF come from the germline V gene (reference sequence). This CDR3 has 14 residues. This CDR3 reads CATSSYRGDQPQHF. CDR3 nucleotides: TGTGCCACCAGCAGCTACAGGGGGGATCAGCCCCAGCATTTT.

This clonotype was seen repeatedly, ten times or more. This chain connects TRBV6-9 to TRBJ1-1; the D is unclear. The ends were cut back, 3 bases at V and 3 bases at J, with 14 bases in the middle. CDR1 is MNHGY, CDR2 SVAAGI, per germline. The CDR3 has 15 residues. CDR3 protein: CASSYSGVGDTEAFF. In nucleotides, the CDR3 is TGTGCCAGCAGTTACTCCGGGGTTGGGGACACTGAAGCTTTCTTT.

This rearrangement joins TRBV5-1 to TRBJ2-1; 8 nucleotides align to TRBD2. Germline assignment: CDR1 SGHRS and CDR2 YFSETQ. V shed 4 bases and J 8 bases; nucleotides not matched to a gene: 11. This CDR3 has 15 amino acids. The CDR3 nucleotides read TGCGCCAGCAGCACAGTTGCGGGAGGATCTCATGAGCAGTTCTTC. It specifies CASSTVAGGSHEQFF.

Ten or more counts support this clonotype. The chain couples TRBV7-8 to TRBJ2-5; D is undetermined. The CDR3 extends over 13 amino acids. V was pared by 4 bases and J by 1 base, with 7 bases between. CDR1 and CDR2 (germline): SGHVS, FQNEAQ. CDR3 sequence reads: CASSSTPQETQYF. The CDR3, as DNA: TGTGCCAGCAGCTCCACCCCCCAAGAGACCCAGTACTTC. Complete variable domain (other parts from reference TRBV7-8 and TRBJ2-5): GAGVSQSPRYKVAKRGQDVALRCDPISGHVSLFWYQQALGQGPEFLTYFQNEAQLDKSGLPSDRFFAERPEGSVSTLKIQRTQQEDSAVYLCASSSTPQETQYFGPGTRLLVL.

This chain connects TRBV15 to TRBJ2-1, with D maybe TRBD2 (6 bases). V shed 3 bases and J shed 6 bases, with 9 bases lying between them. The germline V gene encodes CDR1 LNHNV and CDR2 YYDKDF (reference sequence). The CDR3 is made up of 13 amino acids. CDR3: CATSRDYRNEQFF. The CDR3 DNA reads TGTGCCACCAGCAGGGACTACCGCAATGAGCAGTTCTTC. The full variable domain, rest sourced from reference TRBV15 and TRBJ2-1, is DAMVIQNPRYQVTQFGKPVTLSCSQTLNHNVMYWYQQKSSQAPKLLFHYYDKDFNNEADTPDNFQSRRPNTSFCFLDIRSPGLGDTAMYLCATSRDYRNEQFFGPGTRLTVL.

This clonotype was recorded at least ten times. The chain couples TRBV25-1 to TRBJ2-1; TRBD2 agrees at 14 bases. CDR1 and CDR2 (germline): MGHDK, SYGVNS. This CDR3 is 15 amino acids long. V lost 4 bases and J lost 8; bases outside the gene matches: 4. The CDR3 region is CASSARLAGGHEQFF. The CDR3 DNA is TGTGCCAGCAGTGCGAGACTAGCGGGAGGGCATGAGCAGTTCTTC.

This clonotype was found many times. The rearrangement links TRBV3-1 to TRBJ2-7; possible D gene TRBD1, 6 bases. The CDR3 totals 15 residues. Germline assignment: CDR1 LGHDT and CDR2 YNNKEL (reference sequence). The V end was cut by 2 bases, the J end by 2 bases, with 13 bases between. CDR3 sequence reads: CASSQRTVLAYEQYF. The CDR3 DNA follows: TGTGCCAGCAGCCAACGGACAGTTTTGGCCTACGAGCAGTACTTC.

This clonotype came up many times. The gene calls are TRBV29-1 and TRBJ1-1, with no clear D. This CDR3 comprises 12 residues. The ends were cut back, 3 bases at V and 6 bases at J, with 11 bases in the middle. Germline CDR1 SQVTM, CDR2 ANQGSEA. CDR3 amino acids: CSVDTSGSEAFF. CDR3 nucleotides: TGCAGCGTTGACACGTCTGGGTCTGAAGCTTTCTTT.